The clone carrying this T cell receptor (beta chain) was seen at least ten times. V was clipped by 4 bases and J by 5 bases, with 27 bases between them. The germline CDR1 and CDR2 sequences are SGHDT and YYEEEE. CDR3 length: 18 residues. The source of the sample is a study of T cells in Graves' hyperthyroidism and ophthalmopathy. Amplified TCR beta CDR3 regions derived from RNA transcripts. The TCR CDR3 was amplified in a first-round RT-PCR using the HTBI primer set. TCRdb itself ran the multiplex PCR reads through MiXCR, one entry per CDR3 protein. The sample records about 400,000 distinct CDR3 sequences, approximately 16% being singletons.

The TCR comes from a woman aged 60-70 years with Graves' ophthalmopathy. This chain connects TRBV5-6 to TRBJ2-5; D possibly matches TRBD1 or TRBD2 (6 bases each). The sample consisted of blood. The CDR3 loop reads CASSDTSGAGSIRETQYF. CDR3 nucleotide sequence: TGTGCCAGCAGCGATACATCAGGGGCGGGAAGCATTAGGGAGACCCAGTACTTC.